A single sample is the source of the 24 T cell receptor beta chains below, sequenced in a study of cytomegalovirus exposure and HLA in healthy donors (dated by TCRdb to the late 2010s). The library was made by the immunoSEQ multiplex PCR assay. TCRdb limited this immuneACCESS table to in-frame rearrangements with V and J called. A share of clones is missing; checked studies link under half to unresolved V genes, and the rest is unexplained. This sample gives about 250,000 clones in total; about 90% of them show up just once. The ten largest clones capture more than 10% of the sample. Sequencing used PBMCs. The source is a man between 18 and 29 years old in good health and CMV-seropositive.

This sequence joins TRBV7-9 and TRBJ2-1; D remains unclear. V was trimmed by 3 bases and J by 3 bases, leaving 9 bases between them. The CDR3 covers 14 residues. From germline, CDR1 is SEHNR and CDR2 FQNEAQ (reference sequence). CDR3 in amino acids: CASSFEQLYNEQFF. The CDR3 DNA reads as TGTGCCAGCAGCTTTGAACAGCTCTACAATGAGCAGTTCTTC.

The chain recombines TRBV28 with TRBJ1-2; 7 bases are a match to TRBD1. The CDR3 sequence is 14 residues long. The J segment lost 8 bases and the V segment lost 6 bases, leaving 12 bases of the junction unmatched. Germline V gene lookup returns CDR1 MDHEN and CDR2 SYDVKM. The CDR3 spells CASSNHRQGKGYTF. CDR3 nucleotides: TGTGCCAGCAGCAATCACCGACAGGGTAAAGGCTACACCTTC.

This clone was detected a few times. This chain joins TRBV18 and TRBJ1-2; 12 bases align to TRBD1. Losses at the gene ends were 1 base for V and 8 bases for J; bases not matched to a gene: 5. This CDR3 region has 15 residues. Germline V gene data show CDR1 as KGHSH and CDR2 as LQKENI. The CDR3 reads CASSPRGTGGRGYTF. For the CDR3, the DNA is TGTGCCAGCTCACCACGGGGGACAGGGGGCCGCGGCTACACCTTC.

The CDR3 reads CSASGSSQYF. The CDR3 bases are TGCAGTGCTAGCGGGAGCTCGCAGTATTTT. J is TRBJ2-3 and V is TRBV20-1; TRBD2 might be the D (6 bases). V dropped 3 bases and J dropped 10 bases, with 8 bases sitting between them. The germline gives CDR1 DFQATT, CDR2 SNEGSKA (reference sequence). The CDR3 is made up of 10 amino acids.

This chain joins TRBV15 and TRBJ2-5; 9 positions match TRBD2. Germline CDR1 LNHNV, CDR2 YYDKDF (reference sequence). The length of the CDR3 is 17 residues. J was trimmed by 2 bases and V by 0 bases; bases with no gene match: 7. The CDR3 DNA sequence: TGTGCCACCAGCAGAGATAGAGGCGGGAGGGGTCAAGAGACCCAGTACTTC. Its translation is CATSRDRGGRGQETQYF.

The V call is TRBV19, the J call TRBJ1-2, with D uncertain. CDR1 and CDR2 (germline): LNHDA, SQIVND (reference sequence). Trimming cost V 9 bases and J 8 bases, with 10 bases left between them. The CDR3 consists of 10 residues. This chain's CDR3 is CASRSGGYTF. In DNA, the CDR3 is TGTGCCAGCCGCTCGGGAGGCTACACCTTC.

This clone appeared a single time. The chain employs TRBV7-8 and TRBJ2-7; 7 nucleotides align to TRBD2. With V trimmed by 0 bases and J by 6 bases, 5 bases remained unmatched. CDR3 size: 14 residues. The germline V gene encodes CDR1 SGHVS and CDR2 FQNEAQ. Here the CDR3 reads CASSLAEGTIEQYF. CDR3 nucleotide sequence: TGTGCCAGCAGCTTAGCCGAGGGGACTATCGAGCAGTACTTC.

A single count supports this clone. The chain employs TRBV10-3 and TRBJ2-3; D not certain. Per germline, CDR1 ENHRY and CDR2 SYGVKD. The CDR3 consists of 13 residues. CDR3 in amino acids: CAATEHGTDTQYF. The CDR3 bases are TGTGCGGCAACGGAACATGGCACAGATACGCAGTATTTT.

The chain has TRBV6-1 and TRBJ1-1; the D is unclear. Germline V gene data show CDR1 as MNHNS and CDR2 as SASEGT. V was trimmed by 2 bases and J by 2 bases, leaving 12 bases between them. The CDR3 is 15 amino acids. CDR3 DNA sequence: TGTGCCAGCAGTGAACTTGGGCCACCCAACACTGAAGCTTTCTTT. Encoded protein: CASSELGPPNTEAFF.

V and J are TRBV15 and TRBJ2-7; 7 bases line up with TRBD2. V was clipped by 3 bases and J by 6 bases; unmatched bases: 2. CDR1 is LNHNV, CDR2 YYDKDF, per germline (reference sequence). CDR3 length: 12 residues. CDR3 sequence (DNA): TGTGCCACCAGCAGCGCTAGCGGCGAGCAGTACTTC. Its translation: CATSSASGEQYF.

The chain is built from TRBV19 and TRBJ1-1, with unresolved D. Germline V gene data show CDR1 as LNHDA and CDR2 as SQIVND (reference sequence). Trimming removed 2 bases at V and 3 bases at J, with 10 bases between. The CDR3 extends over 14 amino acids. The DNA for the CDR3 is TGTGCCAGTAGTATACGCCACAGCCACACTGAAGCTTTCTTT. Translation gives CASSIRHSHTEAFF.

This chain links TRBV4-1 with TRBJ2-1; 8 bases line up with TRBD2. CDR3 length: 15 residues. The J segment lost 5 bases and the V segment lost 1 base, leaving 4 bases of the junction unmatched. Looked up from germline, CDR1 is MGHRA and CDR2 is YSYEKL. CDR3 nucleotides: TGCGCCAGCAGCCAAGTCCTAGCGGGTGACAATGAGCAGTTCTTC. This translates into CASSQVLAGDNEQFF.

The chain uses TRBV7-2 and TRBJ1-4, with a tentative D call TRBD1 (5 bases). Germline CDR1 SGHTA, CDR2 FQGNSA. Trimming took off 6 bases at V and 0 bases at J, with 8 bases between the two ends. The CDR3 extends over 14 amino acids. The CDR3 nucleotides are TGTGCCAGCAGAAGGGGATCAACTAATGAAAAACTGTTTTTT. It is translated as CASRRGSTNEKLFF. Full variable domain (remainder filled in from reference TRBV7-2 and TRBJ1-4): GAGVSQSPSNKVTEKGKDVELRCDPISGHTALYWYRQSLGQGLEFLIYFQGNSAPDKSGLPSDRFSAERTGGSVSTLTIQRTQQEDSAVYLCASRRGSTNEKLFFGSGTQLSVL.

The chain combines TRBV6-1 with TRBJ2-3, with 9 bases lining up with TRBD2. Germline V CDR1 and CDR2: MNHNS, SASEGT. There are 17 residues in the CDR3. V dropped 2 bases and J dropped 0; count of bases not matched to a gene: 6. CDR3 nucleotide sequence: TGTGCCAGCAGTGAATTAATGGCGGGAGGGAGCACAGATACGCAGTATTTT. It is translated as CASSELMAGGSTDTQYF.

This chain uses TRBV28 with TRBJ2-5; TRBD2 aligns across 7 bases. Looked up from germline, CDR1 is MDHEN and CDR2 is SYDVKM. J gave up 1 base and V 8 bases, and 7 bases lay outside the gene matches. The CDR3 totals 14 residues. CDR3 DNA sequence: TGTGCCAGCGCTGACGGGAGGATCCAAGAGACCCAGTACTTC. Translated, it gives CASADGRIQETQYF.

This clone appeared a single time. The chain's CDR3 is CSALGGAYTNTEAFF. The DNA of the CDR3 is TGCAGCGCCCTTGGAGGAGCGTACACGAACACTGAAGCTTTCTTT. The chain uses TRBV29-1 and TRBJ1-1, with unresolved D. V was pared by 7 bases and J by 1 base, with 19 bases between. Per the germline V gene, CDR1 is SQVTM and CDR2 is ANQGSEA. The CDR3 sequence is 15 residues long.

The chain employs TRBV6-5 and TRBJ1-1; D gene ambiguous. The CDR3 has 13 amino acids. Trimming took off 2 bases at V and 4 bases at J, with 8 bases between the two ends. Germline-derived CDR1 and CDR2 are MNHEY and SVGAGI. CDR3 region: CASSYGVGTEAFF. The CDR3 region has the DNA TGTGCCAGCAGTTACGGGGTTGGCACTGAAGCTTTCTTT.

The chain employs TRBV2 and TRBJ2-7, with D possibly matching TRBD1 (5 bases). V was pared by 7 bases and J by 10 bases, with 17 bases between. The CDR3 runs 12 residues. Germline CDR1 reads SNHLY; CDR2 reads FYNNEI. The CDR3 sequence is CASIAAGQGQYF. DNA for the CDR3: TGTGCCAGCATTGCAGCAGGGCAGGGTCAGTACTTC.

V gene TRBV27 combines with J gene TRBJ2-2; 9 positions agree with TRBD1. This CDR3 is built from 18 residues. The germline V gene has CDR1 MNHEY and CDR2 SMNVEV (reference sequence). The ends lost 5 bases at V and 4 bases at J; junction bases unmatched: 14. The CDR3 nucleotides read TGTGCCAGCAGTCCCACCAGGGGAACAGGGGGCATCACCGGGGAGCTGTTTTTT. Translation gives CASSPTRGTGGITGELFF.

The rearrangement uses TRBV5-6 and TRBJ2-7; no clear D. The germline V gene encodes CDR1 SGHDT and CDR2 YYEEEE. Trimming cost V 0 bases and J 3 bases, with 7 bases left between them. CDR3 length: 13 residues. CDR3 in amino acids: CASSLARFYEQYF. Written as DNA, the CDR3 is TGTGCCAGCAGCTTGGCCAGGTTCTACGAGCAGTACTTC.

J is TRBJ2-7 and V is TRBV5-6, with TRBD2 matching over 8 bases. Germline CDR1 and CDR2: SGHDT and YYEEEE. CDR3 length equals 14 residues. V shed 3 bases and J 0 bases; nucleotides not matched to a gene: 2. The CDR3 spells CASSYGLASYEQYF. The CDR3 DNA reads TGTGCCAGCAGCTACGGACTAGCCTCCTACGAGCAGTACTTC.

V and J are TRBV28 and TRBJ1-1; D is unclear. The V gene lost 3 bases and the J gene lost 4 bases, with 9 bases spanning the gap. The CDR3 runs to 13 residues. In germline, CDR1 is MDHEN, CDR2 SYDVKM. CDR3 bases: TGTGCCAGCAGTTTTGGGAGGCGCACTGAAGCTTTCTTT. This encodes CASSFGRRTEAFF.

V is TRBV6-1 and J is TRBJ1-5; maybe TRBD1 (6 bases). The CDR3 contains 15 residues. Trimming shortened V by 7 bases and J by 2 bases, and 15 bases separated the two germline ends. Germline V gene data show CDR1 as MNHNS and CDR2 as SASEGT. The CDR3: CASTPGQGRNQPQHF. CDR3 DNA: TGTGCCAGCACCCCGGGCCAGGGGCGCAATCAGCCCCAGCATTTT.

CDR3 nucleotide sequence: TGTGCCAGCAGTTTGGAGTCCAAGCGGGGCTACACCTTC. Translation: CASSLESKRGYTF. The gene calls are TRBV28 and TRBJ1-2; D remains unclear. V was pared by 3 bases and J by 8 bases, with 13 bases between. This CDR3 is 13 amino acids long. The germline CDR1 and CDR2 sequences are MDHEN and SYDVKM.